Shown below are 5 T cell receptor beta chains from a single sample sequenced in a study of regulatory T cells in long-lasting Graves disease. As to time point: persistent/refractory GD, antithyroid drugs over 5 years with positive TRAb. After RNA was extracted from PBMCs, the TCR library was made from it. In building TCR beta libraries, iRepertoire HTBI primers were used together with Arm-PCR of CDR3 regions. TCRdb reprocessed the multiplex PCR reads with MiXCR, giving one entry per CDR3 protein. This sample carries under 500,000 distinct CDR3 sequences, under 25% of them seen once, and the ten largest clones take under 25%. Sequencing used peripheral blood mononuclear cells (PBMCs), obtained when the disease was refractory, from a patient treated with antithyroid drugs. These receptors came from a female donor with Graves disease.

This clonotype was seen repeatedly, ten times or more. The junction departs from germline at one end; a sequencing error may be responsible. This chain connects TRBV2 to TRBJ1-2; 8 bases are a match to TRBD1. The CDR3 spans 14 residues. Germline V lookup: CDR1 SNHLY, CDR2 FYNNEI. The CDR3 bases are TGTGCCAGCAGTGATAGATCCCGGGAGGCCAGGGGGCTCTTC. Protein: CASSDRSREARGLF.

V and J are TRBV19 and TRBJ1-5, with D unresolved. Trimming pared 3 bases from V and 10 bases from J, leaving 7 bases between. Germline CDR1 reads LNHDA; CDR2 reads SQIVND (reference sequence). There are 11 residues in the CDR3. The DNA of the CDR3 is TGTGCCAGTAGTATGGGGAGTCCCCAGCATTTT. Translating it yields CASSMGSPQHF.

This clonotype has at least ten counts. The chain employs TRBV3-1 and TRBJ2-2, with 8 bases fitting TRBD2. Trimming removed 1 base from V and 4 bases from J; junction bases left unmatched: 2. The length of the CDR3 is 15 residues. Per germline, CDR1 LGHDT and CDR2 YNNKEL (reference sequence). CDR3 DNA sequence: TGTGCCAGCAGCCAAGCGGGAGGGCGCACCGGGGAGCTGTTTTTT. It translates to CASSQAGGRTGELFF.

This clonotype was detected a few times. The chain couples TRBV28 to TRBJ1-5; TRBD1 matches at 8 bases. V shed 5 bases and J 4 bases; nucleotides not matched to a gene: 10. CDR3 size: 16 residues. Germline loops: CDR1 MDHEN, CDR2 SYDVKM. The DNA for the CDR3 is TGTGCCAGCAGTATGAGACAGGGGTGGGGTAATCAGCCCCAGCATTTT. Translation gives CASSMRQGWGNQPQHF.

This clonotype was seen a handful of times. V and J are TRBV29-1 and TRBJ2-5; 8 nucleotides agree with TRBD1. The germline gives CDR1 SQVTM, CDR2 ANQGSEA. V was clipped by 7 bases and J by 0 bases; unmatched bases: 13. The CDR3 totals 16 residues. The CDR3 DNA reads TGCAGCGCCCAGCGGACAGGGCCTCCGTACCAAGAGACCCAGTACTTC. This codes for CSAQRTGPPYQETQYF.